The 17 T cell receptor beta chains below all came from one sample that was sequenced in a study of graft-versus-host responses after intestinal transplantation (dated by TCRdb to about 2021). Library preparation was by the immunoSEQ multiplex PCR assay. TCRdb stores this immuneACCESS table with in-frame sequences only. Part of the clones is absent; in the studies checked, under half of the shortfall reflects unresolved V genes, and no reason is known for the rest. A total of about 90,000 clones appear in this sample, over 85% of them only once. The ten largest clones add up to 0.4% to 0.6% of the sample. No antigens are known for them. Taken with the paper, the label for time point translates to: cells obtained before transplantation from donor or recipient. Sequences were derived from unstimulated CD8+ T cells sorted from spleen or lymph node cells, sampled before intestinal transplant. These receptors came from a human donor who received an intestinal transplant.

CDR3 in DNA: TGCGCCAGCAGCCAAGATTCGGGTCCTAATCAGCCCCAGCATTTT. Translation: CASSQDSGPNQPQHF. The chain is built from TRBV4-3 and TRBJ1-5; D is uncertain. The CDR3 extends over 15 amino acids. V lost 0 bases, J lost 4 bases, and 10 bases lay in between. The germline V gene has CDR1 LGHNA and CDR2 YSLEER.

V gene TRBV5-6 combines with J gene TRBJ2-7; D may be TRBD1 (6 bases). Germline CDR1 is SGHDT and CDR2 is YYEEEE. V lost 4 bases and J lost 1, with 18 bases in between. The length of the CDR3 is 16 residues. The CDR3: CASSNPVRTDSYEQYF. CDR3 sequence (DNA): TGTGCCAGCAGCAATCCGGTTAGGACAGATTCCTACGAGCAGTACTTC.

This chain joins TRBV2 and TRBJ2-1; maybe TRBD2 (6 bases). V lost 8 bases and J 0 bases, leaving 14 bases between the germline ends. This CDR3 spans 15 amino acids. The germline V gene has CDR1 SNHLY and CDR2 FYNNEI. CDR3 in amino acids: CASLPGSPSYNEQFF. For the CDR3, the DNA is TGTGCCAGCTTACCCGGGAGTCCCTCCTACAATGAGCAGTTCTTC.

J is TRBJ1-2 and V is TRBV11-2; no reliable D call. Trimming took 0 bases from V and 7 from J, leaving 12 bases between them. The CDR3 spans 14 residues. Germline V CDR1 and CDR2: SGHAT, FQNNGV. The DNA of the CDR3 is TGTGCCAGCAGCTTAGATCTTCCGTTTTCTGGCTACACCTTC. Protein sequence: CASSLDLPFSGYTF.

This clone has just one count. The gene calls are TRBV27 and TRBJ2-7; TRBD2 is a possible D gene (7 bases). CDR1 MNHEY and CDR2 SMNVEV come from the germline V gene (reference sequence). V was shortened by 4 bases and J by 2 bases, with 12 bases between the two germline ends. This CDR3 is 14 amino acids long. The CDR3 region is CASSWLGGAYEQYF. The CDR3 DNA is TGTGCCAGCAGTTGGCTAGGGGGGGCCTACGAGCAGTACTTC.

This chain joins TRBV12-5 and TRBJ2-5; weak D call: TRBD1 (6 bases). The CDR3 is made up of 15 amino acids. The ends were cut back, 5 bases at V and 5 bases at J, with 18 bases in the middle. The germline CDR1 and CDR2 sequences are LGHNT and FRNRAP. The CDR3 DNA reads as TGTGCTAGTGGTGGGGGACCTCCGCAGGGGGAGACCCAGTACTTC. It yields the protein CASGGGPPQGETQYF.

The V gene is TRBV6-6, the J gene TRBJ2-1, with D unresolved. Trimming cost V 5 bases and J 2 bases, with 10 bases left between them. The CDR3 is 14 residues long. The germline V gene has CDR1 MNHNY and CDR2 SVGAGI (reference sequence). The CDR3, as DNA: TGTGCCAGCAGTCTACGTACCCCCTACAATGAGCAGTTCTTC. This translates into CASSLRTPYNEQFF.

The rearrangement links TRBV30 to TRBJ1-2; possible D gene TRBD1, 5 bases. V lost 2 bases and J 8 bases, leaving 18 bases between the germline ends. Germline values: CDR1 GTSNPN, CDR2 SVGIG (reference sequence). The CDR3 is 14 amino acids. In DNA, the CDR3 is TGTGCCTGGAGTAGTAGATCGGGACTGGTCGGCTACACCTTC. Translating it yields CAWSSRSGLVGYTF.

This clone was observed a single time. This rearrangement joins TRBV4-2 to TRBJ2-1; no clear D. Germline CDR1 reads LGHNA; CDR2 reads YNFKEQ. Trimming shortened V by 1 base and J by 8 bases, and 18 bases separated the two germline ends. This CDR3 is built from 16 residues. The CDR3 region has the DNA TGTGCCAGCAGCCAAGCGATATTAGCTCGGGTCGATGAGCAGTTCTTC. It codes for CASSQAILARVDEQFF.

The CDR3 here is CASSPGGDTQYF. The DNA for the CDR3 is TGTGCCAGCAGTCCGGGGGGGGATACGCAGTATTTT. The chain employs TRBV2 and TRBJ2-3, with TRBD2 matching over 8 bases. This CDR3 has 12 residues. Germline V gene sequence: CDR1 SNHLY, CDR2 FYNNEI. V was pared by 5 bases and J by 6 bases, with 1 base of the junction left unmatched.

V and J are TRBV27 and TRBJ2-3, with D perhaps TRBD1 (5 bases). The CDR3 covers 13 residues. The V and J ends lost 4 bases and 5 bases respectively, with 10 bases between them. From germline, CDR1 is MNHEY and CDR2 SMNVEV (reference sequence). CDR3 sequence: CASSYQTEDTQYF. The CDR3 bases are TGTGCCAGCAGTTATCAGACAGAAGATACGCAGTATTTT.

Of note for this clone: Other nucleotide sequences from this sample produce the same CDR3. The chain couples TRBV4-1 to TRBJ1-1; no definite D call. Germline CDR1 reads MGHRA; CDR2 reads YSYEKL. Trimming stripped 1 base from V and 4 bases from J, with 7 bases between. The CDR3 contains 13 residues. The CDR3 DNA reads TGCGCCAGCAGCCAAGGGGCCGGCACTGAAGCTTTCTTT. It translates to CASSQGAGTEAFF.

This clone was seen just once. The chain joins TRBV4-1 to TRBJ1-3; D is ambiguous. The V gene's germline CDR1 is MGHRA and CDR2 YSYEKL. V lost 1 base and J lost 0, with 13 bases in between. The CDR3 sequence is 17 residues long. The CDR3 DNA reads TGCGCCAGCAGCCAAGGGAAGACATACGTCTCTGGAAACACCATATATTTT. It codes for CASSQGKTYVSGNTIYF.

The gene calls are TRBV27 and TRBJ2-7, with 10 bases lining up with TRBD2. V lost 6 bases and J lost 0; bases outside the gene matches: 8. The germline V gene encodes CDR1 MNHEY and CDR2 SMNVEV (reference sequence). This CDR3 comprises 16 residues. The CDR3 loop is CASRTSGLEGSYEQYF. In DNA, the CDR3 is TGTGCCAGCAGGACTAGCGGGTTGGAAGGCTCCTACGAGCAGTACTTC.

This chain links TRBV28 with TRBJ1-6; 8 bases match TRBD1. Germline lookup yields CDR1 MDHEN and CDR2 SYDVKM. The ends lost 4 bases at V and 11 bases at J; junction bases unmatched: 10. This CDR3 has 15 residues. The CDR3 spells CASSSMTGAGTPLHF. DNA for the CDR3: TGTGCCAGCAGTTCCATGACAGGGGCAGGGACACCCCTCCACTTT.

In the case of this clone: The junction departs from the called germline gene at one end, perhaps through a read error. The CDR3 region is CVSGPTTPWNSPLHF. CDR3 sequence (DNA): TGTGTCAGCGGCCCAACGACACCTTGGAATTCACCCCTCCACTTT. This chain connects TRBV6-1 to TRBJ1-6; D is uncertain. CDR1 MNHNS and CDR2 SASEGT come from the germline V gene. The CDR3 is made up of 15 amino acids.

This chain links TRBV9 with TRBJ1-2; no clear D. Germline assignment: CDR1 SGDLS and CDR2 YYNGEE. V was trimmed by 3 bases and J by 6 bases, leaving 9 bases between them. The CDR3 sequence is 12 residues long. CDR3 amino acids: CASSAQTHGYTF. The CDR3 DNA reads TGTGCCAGCAGCGCACAAACCCATGGCTACACCTTC.